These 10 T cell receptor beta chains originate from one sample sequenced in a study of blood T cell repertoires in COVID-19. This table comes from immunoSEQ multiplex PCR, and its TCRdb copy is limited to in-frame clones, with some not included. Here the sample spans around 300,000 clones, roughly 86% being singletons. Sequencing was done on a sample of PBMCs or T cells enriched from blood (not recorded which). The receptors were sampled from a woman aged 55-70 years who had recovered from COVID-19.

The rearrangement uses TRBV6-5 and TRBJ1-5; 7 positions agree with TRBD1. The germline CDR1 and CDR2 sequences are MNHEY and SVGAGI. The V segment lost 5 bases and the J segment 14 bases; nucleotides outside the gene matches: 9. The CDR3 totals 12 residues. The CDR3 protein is CASSLESTGKHF. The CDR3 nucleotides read TGTGCCAGCAGTCTCGAGTCGACAGGGAAGCATTTT.

The CDR3 DNA is TGTGCCAGCACCCCCGGGACACCCTATGGCTACACCTTC. Translating gives CASTPGTPYGYTF. V gene TRBV28 combines with J gene TRBJ1-2, with D possibly being TRBD1 (6 bases). V was pared by 7 bases and J by 4 bases, with 13 bases between. The CDR3 extends over 13 amino acids. Germline loops: CDR1 MDHEN, CDR2 SYDVKM.

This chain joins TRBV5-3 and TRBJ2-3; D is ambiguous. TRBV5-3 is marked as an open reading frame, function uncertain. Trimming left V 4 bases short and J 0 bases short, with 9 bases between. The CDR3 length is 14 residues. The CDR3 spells CARSRSRSTDTQYF. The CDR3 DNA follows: TGTGCCAGAAGCCGCTCTCGGAGCACAGATACGCAGTATTTT.

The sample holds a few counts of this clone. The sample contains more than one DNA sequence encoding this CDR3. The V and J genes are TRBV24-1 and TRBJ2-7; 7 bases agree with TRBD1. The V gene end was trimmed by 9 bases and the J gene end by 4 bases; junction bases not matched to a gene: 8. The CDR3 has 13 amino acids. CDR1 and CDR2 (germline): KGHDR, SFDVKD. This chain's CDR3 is CATEGGSSYEQYF. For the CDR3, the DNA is TGTGCCACCGAAGGGGGCAGTTCGTACGAGCAGTACTTC.

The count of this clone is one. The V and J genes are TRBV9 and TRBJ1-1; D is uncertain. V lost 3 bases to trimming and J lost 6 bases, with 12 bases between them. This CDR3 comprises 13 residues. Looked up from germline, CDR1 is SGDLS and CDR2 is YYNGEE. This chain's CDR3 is CASSDSPGAEAFF. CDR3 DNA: TGTGCCAGCAGCGATAGCCCTGGCGCTGAAGCTTTCTTT.

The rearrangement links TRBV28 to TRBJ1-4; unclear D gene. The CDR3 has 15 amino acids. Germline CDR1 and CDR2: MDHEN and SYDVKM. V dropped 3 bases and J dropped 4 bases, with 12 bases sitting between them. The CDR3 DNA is TGTGCCAGCAGTTTTCCTTCCACCTATAATGAAAAACTGTTTTTT. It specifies CASSFPSTYNEKLFF. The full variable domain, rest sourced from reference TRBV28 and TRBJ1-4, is DVKVTQSSRYLVKRTGEKVFLECVQDMDHENMFWYRQDPGLGLRLIYFSYDVKMKEKGDIPEGYSVSREKKERFSLILESASTNQTSMYLCASSFPSTYNEKLFFGSGTQLSVL.

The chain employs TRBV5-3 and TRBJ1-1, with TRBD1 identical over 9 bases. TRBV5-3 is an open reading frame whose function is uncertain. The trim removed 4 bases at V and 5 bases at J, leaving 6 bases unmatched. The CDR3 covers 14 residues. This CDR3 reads CARSRGTGPTEAFF. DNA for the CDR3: TGTGCCAGAAGCCGGGGGACAGGGCCAACTGAAGCTTTCTTT.

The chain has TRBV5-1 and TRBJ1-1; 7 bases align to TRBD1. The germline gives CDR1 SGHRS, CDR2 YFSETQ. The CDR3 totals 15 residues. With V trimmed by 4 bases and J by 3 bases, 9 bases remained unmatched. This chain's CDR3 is CASSPSGTDDTEAFF. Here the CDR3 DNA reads TGCGCCAGCAGCCCCTCCGGGACAGATGACACTGAAGCTTTCTTT. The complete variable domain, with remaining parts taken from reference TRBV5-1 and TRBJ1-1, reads KAGVTQTPRYLIKTRGQQVTLSCSPISGHRSVSWYQQTPGQGLQFLFEYFSETQRNKGNFPGRFSGRQFSNSRSEMNVSTLELGDSALYLCASSPSGTDDTEAFFGQGTRLTVV.

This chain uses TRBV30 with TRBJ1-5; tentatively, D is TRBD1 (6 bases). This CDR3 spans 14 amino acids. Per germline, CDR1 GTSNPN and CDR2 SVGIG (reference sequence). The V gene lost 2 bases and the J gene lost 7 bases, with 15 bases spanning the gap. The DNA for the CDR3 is TGTGCCTGGAGTCCAGAAACGGGGGGCCAGCCCCAGCATTTT. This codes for CAWSPETGGQPQHF.

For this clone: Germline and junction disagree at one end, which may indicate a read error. The chain's CDR3 is CASSRPGLAAQETQYF. The CDR3, as DNA: TGTGCTAGCAGCCGCCCGGGACTAGCAGCTCAAGAGACCCAGTACTTC. This chain joins TRBV7-7 and TRBJ2-5; TRBD2 matches 9 bases. The germline V gene encodes CDR1 SSHAT and CDR2 FNYEAQ (reference sequence). CDR3 length: 16 residues.